This entry features one TCR beta chain sequence. Its antigen specificity is not known. Base qualities are not at hand, and no much larger clone is one base apart. The CDR3 measures 14 amino acids from cysteine to phenylalanine. Left in the record is the CDR3 DNA by itself, 42 bases read in frame from the first base. CDR1 SGHAT and CDR2 FQNNGV were looked up in the germline V gene. Trimmed from V: 1 base; trimmed from J: 7 bases; junction bases lacking a gene match: 5. The method behind the library was the immunoSEQ multiplex PCR assay. On the study's bioinformatics: A statistical classification framework was built to diagnose cytomegalovirus status from the catalog of TCR beta chain sequences. TCRdb provides this immuneACCESS table in a form limited to in-frame rearrangements. Some clones are lacking; in checked studies, under half of them reflect an unresolved V gene, and why the rest are absent is not known. From that table come the V and J calls and clone size; the DNA was used to work out D and trimming. In this sample the table shows 250,000 or so clones, around 90% of which occur a single time. Jointly, the top ten make up under 0.4% of the sample.

Donors formed part of the validation cohort, which comprised 120 subjects and was distinct from the first cohort of some 700 subjects. The source of the sample is a study of cytomegalovirus exposure and HLA in healthy donors (dated by TCRdb to about 2017). Regarding the research as a whole: A later analysis indicated that the 90 to 150 validation repertoires were generated on the platform also employed for the approximately 700 repertoires of the first cohort. The study was designed to test whether signatures of past pathogen exposure could be identified by cataloging public T cell receptors. Besides the first cohort of under 700 subjects, a separate validation cohort made up of 95 to 150 different subjects was used. To predict cytomegalovirus infection status, the study combined high-throughput TCR immunosequencing, statistical association of individual TCRs with disease status, and machine learning.

Paper-wide results and their limitations: Most TCR sequences were observed very rarely across donors, whereas some public TCRs were present in many individuals. The validation cohort had no HLA typing available for a later analysis, so co-occurrence within that cohort was assessed over all 120 or so repertoires. In vitro tests confirmed that a few of the cytomegalovirus-associated TCR beta chains recognize cytomegalovirus antigens. The authors suggested that the approach could potentially be generalized to other disease states and immunological phenotypes. The classifier was reported to diagnose cytomegalovirus status with high specificity and sensitivity in both the original cohort and the validation cohort. Of the cluster scores, 90% to 95% were above 0 in a later analysis, which found that TCRs clustered in the first cohort also tended to co-occur in the 120 validation repertoires. A total of 150 to 200 TCR beta chains were listed by the study as associated with cytomegalovirus.

This TCR was recovered from a woman in her late teens or twenties in good health and CMV-seronegative. The sequence links TRBV11-2 to TRBJ1-1; 8 bases in between match TRBD1. Input material: PBMCs. CDR3 protein: CASSLARGRVEAFF. The DNA reads TGTGCCAGCAGCTTAGCCAGGGGGCGGGTTGAAGCTTTCTTT.